These 14 T cell receptor beta chains were all obtained from the same sample, sequenced in a study of long-term antiretroviral therapy in people with HIV. The libraries were made with immunoSEQ v3.0 at survey level. Libraries were prepared by immunoSEQ multiplex PCR; TCRdb keeps only in-frame clonotypes and omits some of them. This sample has about 7,000 clones, with around four fifths found just once. The specimen comprised unsorted PBMCs, sampled 1.1 years after starting antiretroviral therapy. The source is a man aged 40-49 years with HIV.

The rearrangement joins TRBV6-6 to TRBJ1-1; no clear D. The V and J ends lost 2 bases and 3 bases respectively, with 13 bases between them. Looked up from germline, CDR1 is MNHNY and CDR2 is SVGAGI (reference sequence). The CDR3 length is 15 residues. CDR3 DNA: TGTGCCAGCAGTTACCCGACGAACTCGGACACTGAAGCTTTCTTT. This gives the protein CASSYPTNSDTEAFF.

V is TRBV13 and J is TRBJ1-2, with D possibly matching TRBD1 (5 bases). The V and J ends lost 4 bases and 3 bases respectively, with 18 bases between them. CDR3 length: 16 amino acids. The V gene's germline CDR1 is PRHDT and CDR2 FYEKMQ (reference sequence). DNA for the CDR3: TGTGCCAGCAGCTCCCCCGGGACCATGACGGACTATGGCTACACCTTC. Translation: CASSSPGTMTDYGYTF.

J is TRBJ2-7 and V is TRBV18; 12 positions match TRBD1. This CDR3 has 14 amino acids. The ends lost 4 bases at V and 6 bases at J; junction bases unmatched: 4. Germline values: CDR1 KGHSH, CDR2 LQKENI. CDR3 sequence reads: CASSLGQGAPEQYF. In DNA, the CDR3 is TGTGCCAGCTCACTGGGACAGGGGGCACCCGAGCAGTACTTC.

J is TRBJ1-1 and V is TRBV7-2; D is undetermined. Per the germline V gene, CDR1 is SGHTA and CDR2 is FQGNSA. This CDR3 has 15 amino acids. V was pared by 4 bases and J by 4 bases, with 16 bases between. The CDR3 DNA is TGTGCCAGCAGCTCCCCCCGGGTTTTGGGCACTGAAGCTTTCTTT. Amino acids: CASSSPRVLGTEAFF. The full variable domain, with the rest looked up from reference TRBV7-2 and TRBJ1-1, is GAGVSQSPSNKVTEKGKDVELRCDPISGHTALYWYRQSLGQGLEFLIYFQGNSAPDKSGLPSDRFSAERTGGSVSTLTIQRTQQEDSAVYLCASSSPRVLGTEAFFGQGTRLTVV.

The genes are TRBV5-4 and TRBJ2-3, with TRBD2 matching over 11 bases. Trimming cost V 2 bases and J 2 bases; bases outside gene matches: 4. CDR1 is SGHNT and CDR2 is YYREEE in the germline V gene (reference sequence). The CDR3 is 16 amino acids. As DNA, the CDR3 is TGTGCCAGCAGCTTTTCTAGCGGGGGGTTCACAGATACGCAGTATTTT. This encodes CASSFSSGGFTDTQYF.

The V and J genes are TRBV5-6 and TRBJ2-1; 13 nucleotides line up with TRBD2. Trimming removed 2 bases from V and 8 bases from J; junction bases left unmatched: 1. From germline, CDR1 is SGHDT and CDR2 YYEEEE. The CDR3 contains 14 residues. This CDR3 reads CASSFTSGGDEQFF. The CDR3 bases are TGTGCCAGCAGCTTTACTAGCGGGGGGGATGAGCAGTTCTTC.

This clone was recorded a few times. This chain links TRBV2 with TRBJ1-4; D remains unclear. V was cut by 5 bases and J by 12 bases, with 25 bases left in between. Germline assignment: CDR1 SNHLY and CDR2 FYNNEI. The CDR3 totals 16 residues. CDR3 DNA: TGTGCCAGCAGTAAACAAGGCCTAGGACGGTCTAGTGAACTGTTTTTT. Translating it yields CASSKQGLGRSSELFF.

The V call is TRBV6-1, the J call TRBJ2-2; 9 bases are a match to TRBD1. The germline CDR1 and CDR2 sequences are MNHNS and SASEGT. This CDR3 region has 16 residues. Trimming took 1 base from V and 3 from J; bases not matched to a gene: 3. CDR3 DNA sequence: TGTGCCAGCAGTGAAGAACAGGGGGCCGACACCGGGGAGCTGTTTTTT. This gives the protein CASSEEQGADTGELFF.

The chain links TRBV19 to TRBJ1-2; 9 bases agree with TRBD1. The CDR3 spans 14 residues. The germline V gene encodes CDR1 LNHDA and CDR2 SQIVND (reference sequence). The V gene end was trimmed by 7 bases and the J gene end by 3 bases; junction bases not matched to a gene: 6. This chain's CDR3 is CASTLDRGDYGYTF. The CDR3 nucleotides are TGTGCCAGTACCTTGGACAGGGGTGACTATGGCTACACCTTC.

This rearrangement joins TRBV11-2 to TRBJ1-3, with a tentative D call TRBD1 (5 bases). This CDR3 spans 15 amino acids. V was cut by 1 base and J by 1 base, with 8 bases left in between. Per germline, CDR1 SGHAT and CDR2 FQNNGV. For the CDR3, the DNA is TGTGCCAGCAGCTTAGTGGGGCTGTCTGGAAACACCATATATTTT. It specifies CASSLVGLSGNTIYF.

The V and J genes are TRBV19 and TRBJ1-1; 7 positions match TRBD1. The CDR3 contains 15 residues. V was pared by 5 bases and J by 1 base, with 7 bases of the junction left unmatched. CDR1 is LNHDA and CDR2 is SQIVND in the germline V gene (reference sequence). Here the CDR3 DNA reads TGTGCCAGTAGTTCCTACGACAGGGCGAACACTGAAGCTTTCTTT. Protein sequence: CASSSYDRANTEAFF.

Here the CDR3 reads CAWSEWDTSLHF. As DNA, the CDR3 is TGTGCCTGGAGTGAGTGGGACACCTCCCTCCACTTT. V and J are TRBV30 and TRBJ1-6, with D perhaps matching TRBD1 (6 bases). CDR1 and CDR2 (germline): GTSNPN, SVGIG (reference sequence). This CDR3 region has 12 residues. Trimming removed 1 base from V and 14 bases from J, with 12 bases in between.

V is TRBV4-1 and J is TRBJ1-1, with a tentative D call TRBD1 (5 bases). Trimming took 0 bases from V and 0 from J, leaving 17 bases between them. Germline CDR1 and CDR2: MGHRA and YSYEKL. CDR3 size: 18 residues. The CDR3 bases are TGCGCCAGCAGCCAAGATTTCAGGGTTGGGTACATGAACACTGAAGCTTTCTTT. It is translated as CASSQDFRVGYMNTEAFF.

This chain joins TRBV9 and TRBJ1-3, with D possibly TRBD1 on 6 matching bases. The CDR3 totals 14 residues. Per the germline V gene, CDR1 is SGDLS and CDR2 is YYNGEE. V lost 0 bases to trimming and J lost 3 bases, with 7 bases between them. The CDR3 sequence: CASSVAGVGNTIYF. Here the CDR3 DNA reads TGTGCCAGCAGCGTAGCAGGGGTTGGAAACACCATATATTTT.